The sequence of this TCR beta chain was determined in a study of T cell repertoires in ileal Crohn's disease. Background on the study: Surgery for a complication: stricturing in around 60%, penetrating in approximately 40%. Study conclusions and caveats: All patients with clonality above 26.8% had endoscopic recurrence. Compared with non-smokers, active smokers at surgery showed more clonal expansions. Mucosal expansions were suggested to be mainly CD8 T cells.

Documented time point: inflamed ileum from the surgical specimen. Assay used: immunoSEQ multiplex PCR; TCRdb lists only in-frame clones, some missing. The sample has 15,000 to 20,000 clones, about 78% seen once; the top ten hold 4% to 5%. Between the trimmed V and J ends, which lost 3 bases and 5 bases, there was a span of 13 bases. This CDR3 contains 14 residues. From germline, CDR1 is MGHDK and CDR2 SYGVNS. Of note for this clone: The antigen is unknown.

Sequenced material: ileal tissue. This chain uses TRBV25-1 with TRBJ1-2; D remains ambiguous. The sequence came from an adult with Crohn's disease. The CDR3 DNA reads TGTGCCAGCAGTGACACGGGTGGGCTATATGGCTACACCTTC. As protein: CASSDTGGLYGYTF.